This TCR beta chain was captured by sequencing in a study of TIL therapy for anti-PD-1-resistant metastatic lung cancer. Overall study context: Median tumor PD-L1 proportion score was about 6.6%. Most patients had lung adenocarcinoma. Findings of the study overall: The cohort had more treatment-naive, never-smoker and oncogene-addicted patients than typical.

About this clone: Its antigen is not identified.

Trimming removed 0 bases at V and 1 base at J, with 14 bases between. This CDR3 is built from 16 residues. Germline V gene data show CDR1 as SGHKS and CDR2 as YYEKEE (reference sequence). The immunoSEQ assay was v3. Clones were sequenced by immunoSEQ multiplex PCR, and TCRdb holds only the in-frame ones, with some missing. The profile shows over 10,000 clones, approximately 80% of them singletons. Sample time point: pre-treatment sample, taken before nivolumab and TIL therapy. Material: blood, obtained at baseline. The chain carries TRBV5-5 and TRBJ2-7; D is ambiguous. The sequence came from a person aged 25 to 80 with non-small cell lung cancer. The CDR3 DNA reads as TGTGCCAGCAGCTTGGACCCCGGTGCACGATCCTACGAGCAGTACTTC. Amino acids: CASSLDPGARSYEQYF.